This note documents a single T cell receptor beta chain sequence. Its antigen is not known. The data are from a study of OX40 agonist ivuxolimab in advanced cancers. Study results and limitations: What antigens the expanded peripheral T cells recognized was never established.

Germline-derived CDR1 and CDR2 are LNHDA and SQIVND (reference sequence). J was trimmed by 2 bases and V by 4 bases; bases with no gene match: 11. The CDR3 is 17 residues long. Produced via immunoSEQ multiplex PCR; TCRdb's table is partial and in-frame only. The table lists about 160,000 clones, approximately 94% of them singletons. The source of this sequence is an adult with an advanced solid tumor such as melanoma, head and neck, liver or kidney cancer. V gene TRBV19 combines with J gene TRBJ1-2, with 9 nucleotides matching TRBD1. The sequencing here drew on CD4+ or CD8+ T cells sorted from blood, taken in a trial of the OX40 agonist ivuxolimab. The CDR3 is CASSRGQGHSSNYGYTF. CDR3 DNA sequence: TGTGCCAGTAGTAGAGGACAGGGGCATAGCTCCAACTATGGCTACACCTTC.